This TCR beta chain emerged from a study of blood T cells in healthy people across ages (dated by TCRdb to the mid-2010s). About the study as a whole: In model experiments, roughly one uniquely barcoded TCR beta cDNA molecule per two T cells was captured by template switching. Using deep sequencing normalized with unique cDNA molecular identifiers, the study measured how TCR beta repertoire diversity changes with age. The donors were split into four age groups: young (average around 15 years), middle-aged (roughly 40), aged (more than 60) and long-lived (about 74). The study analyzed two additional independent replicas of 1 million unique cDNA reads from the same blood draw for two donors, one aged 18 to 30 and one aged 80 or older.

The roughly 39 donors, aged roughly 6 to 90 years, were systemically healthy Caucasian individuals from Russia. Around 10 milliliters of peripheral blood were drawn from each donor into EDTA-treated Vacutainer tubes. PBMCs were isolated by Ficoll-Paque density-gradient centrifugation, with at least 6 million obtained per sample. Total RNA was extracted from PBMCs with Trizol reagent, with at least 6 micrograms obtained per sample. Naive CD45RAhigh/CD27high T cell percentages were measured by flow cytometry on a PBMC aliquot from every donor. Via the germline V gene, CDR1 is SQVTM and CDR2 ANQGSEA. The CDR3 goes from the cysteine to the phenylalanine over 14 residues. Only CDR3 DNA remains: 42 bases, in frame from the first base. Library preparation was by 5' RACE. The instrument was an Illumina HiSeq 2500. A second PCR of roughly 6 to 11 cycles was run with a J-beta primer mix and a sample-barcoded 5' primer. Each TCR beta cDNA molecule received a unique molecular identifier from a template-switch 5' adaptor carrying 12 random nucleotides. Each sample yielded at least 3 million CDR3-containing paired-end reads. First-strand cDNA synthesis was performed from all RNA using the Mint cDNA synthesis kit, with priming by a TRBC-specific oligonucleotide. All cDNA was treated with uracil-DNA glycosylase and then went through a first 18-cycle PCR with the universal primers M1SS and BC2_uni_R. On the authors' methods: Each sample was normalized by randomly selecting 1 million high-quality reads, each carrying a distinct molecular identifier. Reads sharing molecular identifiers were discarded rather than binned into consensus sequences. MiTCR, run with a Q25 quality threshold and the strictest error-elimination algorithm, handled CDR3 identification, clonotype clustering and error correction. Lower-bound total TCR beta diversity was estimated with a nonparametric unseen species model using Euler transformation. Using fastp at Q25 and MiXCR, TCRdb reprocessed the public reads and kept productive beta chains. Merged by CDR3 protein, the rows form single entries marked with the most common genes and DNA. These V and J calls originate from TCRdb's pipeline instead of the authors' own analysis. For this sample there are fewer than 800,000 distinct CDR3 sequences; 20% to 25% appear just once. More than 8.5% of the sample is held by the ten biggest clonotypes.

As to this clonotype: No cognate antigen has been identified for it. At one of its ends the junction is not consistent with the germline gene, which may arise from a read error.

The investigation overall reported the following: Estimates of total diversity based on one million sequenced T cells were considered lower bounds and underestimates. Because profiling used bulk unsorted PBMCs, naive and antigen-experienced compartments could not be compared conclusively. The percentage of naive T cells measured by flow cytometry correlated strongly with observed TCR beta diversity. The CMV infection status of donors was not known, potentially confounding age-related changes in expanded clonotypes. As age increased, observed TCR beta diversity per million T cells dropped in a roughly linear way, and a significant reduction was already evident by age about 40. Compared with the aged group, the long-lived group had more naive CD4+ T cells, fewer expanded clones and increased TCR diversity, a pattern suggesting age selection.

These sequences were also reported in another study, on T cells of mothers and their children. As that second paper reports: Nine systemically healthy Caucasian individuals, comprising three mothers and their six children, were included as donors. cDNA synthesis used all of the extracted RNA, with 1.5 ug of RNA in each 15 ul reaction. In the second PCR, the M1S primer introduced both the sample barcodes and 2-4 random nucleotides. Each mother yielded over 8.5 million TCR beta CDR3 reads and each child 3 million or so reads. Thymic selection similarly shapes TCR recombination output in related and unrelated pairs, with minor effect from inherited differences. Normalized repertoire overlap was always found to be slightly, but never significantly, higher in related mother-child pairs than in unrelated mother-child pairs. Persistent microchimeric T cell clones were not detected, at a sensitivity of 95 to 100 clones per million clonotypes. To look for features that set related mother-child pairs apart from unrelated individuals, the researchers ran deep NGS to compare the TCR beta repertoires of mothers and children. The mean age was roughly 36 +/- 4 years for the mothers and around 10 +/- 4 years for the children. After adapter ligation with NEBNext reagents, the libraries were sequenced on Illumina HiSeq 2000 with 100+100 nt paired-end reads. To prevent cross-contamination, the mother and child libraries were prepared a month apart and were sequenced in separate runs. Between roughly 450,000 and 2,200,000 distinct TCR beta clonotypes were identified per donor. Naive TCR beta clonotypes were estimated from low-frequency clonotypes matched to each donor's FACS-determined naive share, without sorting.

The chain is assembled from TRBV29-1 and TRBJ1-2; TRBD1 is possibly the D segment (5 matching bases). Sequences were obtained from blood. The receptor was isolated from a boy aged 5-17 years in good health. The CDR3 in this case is CSASIMEGNYDYTF. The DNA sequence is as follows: TGCAGCGCCTCGATAATGGAGGGGAACTATGACTACACCTTC.